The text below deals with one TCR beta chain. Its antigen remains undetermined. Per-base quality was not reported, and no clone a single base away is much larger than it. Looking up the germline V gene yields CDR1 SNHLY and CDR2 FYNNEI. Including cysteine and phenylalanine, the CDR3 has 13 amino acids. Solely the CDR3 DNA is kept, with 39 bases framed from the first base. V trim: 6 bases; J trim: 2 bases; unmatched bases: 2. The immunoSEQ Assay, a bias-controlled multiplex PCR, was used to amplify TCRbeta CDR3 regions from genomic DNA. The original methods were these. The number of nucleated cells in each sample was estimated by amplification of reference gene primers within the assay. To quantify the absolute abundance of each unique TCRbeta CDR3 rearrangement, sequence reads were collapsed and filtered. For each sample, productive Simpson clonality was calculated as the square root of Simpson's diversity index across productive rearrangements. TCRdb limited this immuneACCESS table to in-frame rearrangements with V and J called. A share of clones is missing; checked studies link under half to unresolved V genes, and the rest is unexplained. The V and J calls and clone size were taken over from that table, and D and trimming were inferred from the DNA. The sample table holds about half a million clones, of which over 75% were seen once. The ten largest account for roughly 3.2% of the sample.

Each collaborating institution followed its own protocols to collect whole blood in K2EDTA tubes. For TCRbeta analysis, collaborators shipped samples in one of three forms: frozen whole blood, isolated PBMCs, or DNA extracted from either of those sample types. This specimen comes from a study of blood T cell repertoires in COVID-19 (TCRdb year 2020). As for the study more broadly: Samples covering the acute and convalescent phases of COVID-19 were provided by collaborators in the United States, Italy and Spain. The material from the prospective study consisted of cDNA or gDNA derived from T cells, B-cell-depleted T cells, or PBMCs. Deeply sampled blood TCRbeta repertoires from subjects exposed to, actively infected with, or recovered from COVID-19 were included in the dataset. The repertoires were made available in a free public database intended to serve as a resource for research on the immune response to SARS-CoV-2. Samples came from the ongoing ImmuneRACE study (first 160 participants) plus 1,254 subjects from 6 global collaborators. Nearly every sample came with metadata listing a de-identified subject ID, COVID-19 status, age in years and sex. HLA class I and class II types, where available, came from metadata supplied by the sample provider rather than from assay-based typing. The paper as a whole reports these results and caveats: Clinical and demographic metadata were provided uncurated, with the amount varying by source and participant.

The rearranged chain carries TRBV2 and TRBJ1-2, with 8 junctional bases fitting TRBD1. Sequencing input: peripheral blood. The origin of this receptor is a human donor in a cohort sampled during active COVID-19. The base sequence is TGTGCCAGCAGGACAGGGGTAAACTATGGCTACACCTTC. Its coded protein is CASRTGVNYGYTF. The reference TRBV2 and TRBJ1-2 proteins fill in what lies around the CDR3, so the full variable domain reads EPEVTQTPSHQVTQMGQEVILRCVPISNHLYFYWYRQILGQKVEFLVSFYNNEISEKSEIFDDQFSVERPDGSNFTLKIRSTKLEDSAMYFCASRTGVNYGYTFGSGTRLTVV.